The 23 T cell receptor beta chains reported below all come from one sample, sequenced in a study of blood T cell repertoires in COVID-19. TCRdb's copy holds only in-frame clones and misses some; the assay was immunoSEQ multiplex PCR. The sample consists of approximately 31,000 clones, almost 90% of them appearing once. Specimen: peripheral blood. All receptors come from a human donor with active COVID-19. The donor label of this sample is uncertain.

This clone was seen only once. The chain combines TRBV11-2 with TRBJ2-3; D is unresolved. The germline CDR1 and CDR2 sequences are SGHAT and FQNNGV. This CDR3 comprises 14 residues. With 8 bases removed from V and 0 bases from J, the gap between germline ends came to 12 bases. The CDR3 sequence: CASGQTLSTDTQYF. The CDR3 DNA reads TGTGCCAGCGGCCAAACCCTTAGCACAGATACGCAGTATTTT.

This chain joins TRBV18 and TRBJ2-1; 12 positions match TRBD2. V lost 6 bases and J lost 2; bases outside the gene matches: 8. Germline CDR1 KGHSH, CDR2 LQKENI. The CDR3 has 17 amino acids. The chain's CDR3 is CASSASGGASPYNEQFF. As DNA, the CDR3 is TGTGCCAGCTCTGCTAGCGGGGGGGCGTCTCCCTACAATGAGCAGTTCTTC.

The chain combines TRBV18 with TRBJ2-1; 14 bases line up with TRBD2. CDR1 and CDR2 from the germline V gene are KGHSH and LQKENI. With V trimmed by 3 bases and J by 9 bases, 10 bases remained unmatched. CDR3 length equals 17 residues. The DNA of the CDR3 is TGTGCCAGCTCACCGGGACGACTAGCGGGGGGGCCGGGTGAGCAGTTCTTC. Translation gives CASSPGRLAGGPGEQFF.

Written as DNA, the CDR3 is TGTGCCAGCAGCTTTAATTTCGGGGGGGGGCCTAGCTCCTACGAGCAGTACTTC. Protein product: CASSFNFGGGPSSYEQYF. The rearrangement links TRBV5-4 to TRBJ2-7; 8 positions agree with TRBD2. Germline V CDR1 and CDR2: SGHNT, YYREEE (reference sequence). Trimming removed 2 bases from V and 0 bases from J; junction bases left unmatched: 13. The CDR3 length is 18 residues.

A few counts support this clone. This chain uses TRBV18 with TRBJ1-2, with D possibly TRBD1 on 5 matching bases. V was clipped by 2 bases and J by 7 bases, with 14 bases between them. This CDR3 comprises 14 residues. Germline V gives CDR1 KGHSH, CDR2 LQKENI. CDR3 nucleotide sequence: TGTGCCAGCTCACCAGGAGACAGCACCCTTGGCTACACCTTC. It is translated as CASSPGDSTLGYTF.

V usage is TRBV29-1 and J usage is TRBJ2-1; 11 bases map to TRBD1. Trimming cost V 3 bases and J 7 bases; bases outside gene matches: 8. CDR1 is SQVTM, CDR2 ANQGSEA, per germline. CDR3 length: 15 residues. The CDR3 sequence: CSVDLQDRGRNEQFF. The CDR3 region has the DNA TGCAGCGTTGATTTACAGGACAGGGGGCGGAATGAGCAGTTCTTC.

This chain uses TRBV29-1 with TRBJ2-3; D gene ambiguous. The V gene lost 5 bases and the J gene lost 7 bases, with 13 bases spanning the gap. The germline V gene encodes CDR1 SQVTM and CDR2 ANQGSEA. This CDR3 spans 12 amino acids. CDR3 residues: CSVSHSQNTQYF. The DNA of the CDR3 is TGCAGCGTTTCCCATTCACAGAATACGCAGTATTTT.

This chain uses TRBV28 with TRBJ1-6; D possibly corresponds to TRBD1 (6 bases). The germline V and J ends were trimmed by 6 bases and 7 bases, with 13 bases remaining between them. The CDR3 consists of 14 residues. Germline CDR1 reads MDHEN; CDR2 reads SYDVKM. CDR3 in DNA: TGTGCCAGCAGGATAGACAGGCTCAATTCACCCCTCCACTTT. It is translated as CASRIDRLNSPLHF.

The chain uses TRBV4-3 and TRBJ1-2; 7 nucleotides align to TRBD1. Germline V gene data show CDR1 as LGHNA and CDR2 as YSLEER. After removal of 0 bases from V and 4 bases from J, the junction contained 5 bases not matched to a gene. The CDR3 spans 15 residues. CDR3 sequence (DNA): TGCGCCAGCAGCCAAGATTGGGCAGGGGGCTATGGCTACACCTTC. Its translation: CASSQDWAGGYGYTF.

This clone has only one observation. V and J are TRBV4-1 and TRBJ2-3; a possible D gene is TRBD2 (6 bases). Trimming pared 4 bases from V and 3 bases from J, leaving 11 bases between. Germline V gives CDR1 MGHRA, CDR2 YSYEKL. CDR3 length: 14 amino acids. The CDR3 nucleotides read TGCGCCAGCAGCCGGGGGGAAAGAACAGATACGCAGTATTTT. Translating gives CASSRGERTDTQYF.

The DNA of the CDR3 is TGCAGCGTTGCTACCCTAACGGGGGGGGAGTTAGGATACAATGAGCAGTTCTTC. This sequence encodes CSVATLTGGELGYNEQFF. The chain has TRBV29-1 and TRBJ2-1; 8 positions agree with TRBD2. Unmatched junction bases numbered 18, after V lost 4 bases and J lost 4 bases. The CDR3 has 18 residues. The germline V gene encodes CDR1 SQVTM and CDR2 ANQGSEA.

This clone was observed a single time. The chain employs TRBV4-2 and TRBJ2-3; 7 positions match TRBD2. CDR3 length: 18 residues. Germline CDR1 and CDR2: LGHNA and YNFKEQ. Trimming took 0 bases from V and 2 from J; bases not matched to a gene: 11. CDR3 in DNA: TGTGCCAGCAGCCAAGACCCCTGGTCGGGGGGATACACAGATACGCAGTATTTT. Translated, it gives CASSQDPWSGGYTDTQYF.

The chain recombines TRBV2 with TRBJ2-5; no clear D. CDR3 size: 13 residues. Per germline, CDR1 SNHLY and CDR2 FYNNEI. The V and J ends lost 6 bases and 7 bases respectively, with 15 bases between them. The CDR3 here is CASRELRVRTQYF. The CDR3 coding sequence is TGTGCCAGCAGGGAGCTCCGGGTGCGGACCCAGTACTTC.

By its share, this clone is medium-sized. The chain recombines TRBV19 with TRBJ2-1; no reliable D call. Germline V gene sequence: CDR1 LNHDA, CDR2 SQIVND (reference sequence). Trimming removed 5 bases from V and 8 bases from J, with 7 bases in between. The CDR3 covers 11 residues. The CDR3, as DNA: TGTGCCAGTAGTGCGCGCTATGAGCAGTTCTTC. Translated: CASSARYEQFF.

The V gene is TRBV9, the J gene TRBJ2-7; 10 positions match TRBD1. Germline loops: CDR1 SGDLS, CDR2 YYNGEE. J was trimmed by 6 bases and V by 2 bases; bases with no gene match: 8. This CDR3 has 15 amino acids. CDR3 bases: TGTGCCAGCAGCGTCCTGGACAGGGGGATCGGCGAGCAGTACTTC. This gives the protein CASSVLDRGIGEQYF.

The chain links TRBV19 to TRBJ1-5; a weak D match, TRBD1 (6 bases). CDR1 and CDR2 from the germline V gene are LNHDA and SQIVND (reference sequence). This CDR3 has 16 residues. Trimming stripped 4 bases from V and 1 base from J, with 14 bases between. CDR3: CASSSIRGGSNQPQHF. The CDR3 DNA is TGTGCCAGTAGTAGCATCAGGGGCGGGAGCAATCAGCCCCAGCATTTT.

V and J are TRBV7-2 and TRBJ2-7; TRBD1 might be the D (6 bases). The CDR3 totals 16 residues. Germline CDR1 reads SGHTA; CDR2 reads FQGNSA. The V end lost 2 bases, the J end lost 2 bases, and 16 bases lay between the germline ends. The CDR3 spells CASSLMVDRITYEQYF. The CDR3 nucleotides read TGTGCCAGCAGCTTAATGGTCGACAGGATAACCTACGAGCAGTACTTC.

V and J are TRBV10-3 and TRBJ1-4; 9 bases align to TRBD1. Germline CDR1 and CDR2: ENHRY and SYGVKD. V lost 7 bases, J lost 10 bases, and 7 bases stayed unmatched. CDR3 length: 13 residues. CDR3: CAIKGTGFGKLFF. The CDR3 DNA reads TGTGCCATCAAAGGGACAGGGTTTGGAAAACTGTTTTTT.

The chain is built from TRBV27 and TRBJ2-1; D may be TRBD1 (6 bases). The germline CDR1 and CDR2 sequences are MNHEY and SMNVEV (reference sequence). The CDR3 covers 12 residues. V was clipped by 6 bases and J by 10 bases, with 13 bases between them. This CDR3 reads CASSFTGLEQFF. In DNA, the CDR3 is TGTGCCAGCAGCTTTACAGGGCTAGAGCAGTTCTTC.

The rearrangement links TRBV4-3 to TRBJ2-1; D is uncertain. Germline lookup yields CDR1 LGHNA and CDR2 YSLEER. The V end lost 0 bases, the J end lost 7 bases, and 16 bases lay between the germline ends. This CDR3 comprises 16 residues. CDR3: CASSQEGVSGSNEQFF. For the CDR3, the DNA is TGCGCCAGCAGCCAAGAGGGCGTCTCCGGCTCGAATGAGCAGTTCTTC.

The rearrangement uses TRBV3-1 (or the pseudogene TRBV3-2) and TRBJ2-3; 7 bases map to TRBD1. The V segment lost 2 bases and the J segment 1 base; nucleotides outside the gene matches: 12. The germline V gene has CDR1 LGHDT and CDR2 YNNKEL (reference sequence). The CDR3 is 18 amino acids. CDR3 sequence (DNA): TGTGCCAGCAGCCAAAGGGTTAAGGGACAGAGAGGCACAGATACGCAGTATTTT. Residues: CASSQRVKGQRGTDTQYF.

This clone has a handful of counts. CDR3 in amino acids: CASKQTSAQETQYF. The DNA of the CDR3 is TGTGCCAGCAAGCAAACTAGCGCCCAAGAGACCCAGTACTTC. This sequence joins TRBV2 and TRBJ2-5, with 7 nucleotides matching TRBD2. V dropped 7 bases and J dropped 1; count of bases not matched to a gene: 6. The CDR3 runs 14 residues. CDR1 and CDR2 from the germline V gene are SNHLY and FYNNEI. Full variable domain (outside the CDR3, taken from reference TRBV2 and TRBJ2-5): EPEVTQTPSHQVTQMGQEVILRCVPISNHLYFYWYRQILGQKVEFLVSFYNNEISEKSEIFDDQFSVERPDGSNFTLKIRSTKLEDSAMYFCASKQTSAQETQYFGPGTRLLVL.

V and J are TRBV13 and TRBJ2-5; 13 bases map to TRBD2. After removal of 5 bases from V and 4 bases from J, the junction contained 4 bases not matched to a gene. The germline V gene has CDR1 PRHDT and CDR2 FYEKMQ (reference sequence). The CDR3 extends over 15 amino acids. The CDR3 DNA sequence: TGTGCCAGCAGCCTAAGACTAGCGGGGGGAGAGACCCAGTACTTC. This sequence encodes CASSLRLAGGETQYF.